Below, 21 T cell receptor beta chains from the same sample are listed, as sequenced in a study of cytomegalovirus exposure and HLA in healthy donors. A multiplex PCR was run with 60 Vbeta primers and 13 Jbeta primers. TCRdb keeps only in-frame clones here, not all; method: immunoSEQ multiplex PCR. The sample holds 90,000 to 110,000 clones, under 85% seen once. The sample taken for sequencing was PBMCs. These receptors were taken from a man aged 35-49 years in good health and CMV-seronegative.

The chain carries TRBV2 and TRBJ1-5, with 7 bases matching TRBD1. The trim removed 2 bases at V and 4 bases at J, leaving 8 bases unmatched. This CDR3 region has 16 residues. The germline CDR1 and CDR2 sequences are SNHLY and FYNNEI. CDR3 nucleotides: TGTGCCAGCAGTGAAAATTGGGAACAGGGGAATCAGCCCCAGCATTTT. It is translated as CASSENWEQGNQPQHF.

The chain is built from TRBV11-2 and TRBJ2-1; 7 bases align to TRBD1. The CDR3 loop spans 12 amino acids. Losses at the gene ends were 6 bases for V and 9 bases for J; bases not matched to a gene: 5. Germline lookup yields CDR1 SGHAT and CDR2 FQNNGV. The CDR3 region is CASRSGGGEQFF. The DNA of the CDR3 is TGTGCCAGCAGGTCAGGGGGTGGTGAGCAGTTCTTC.

This clone has only one observation. CDR3 protein: CSVEGDRAGNYGYTF. The CDR3 nucleotides are TGCAGCGTCGAGGGTGACAGGGCGGGGAACTATGGCTACACCTTC. The V gene is TRBV29-1, the J gene TRBJ1-2; TRBD1 aligns across 7 bases. Germline assignment: CDR1 SQVTM and CDR2 ANQGSEA. V was clipped by 6 bases and J by 2 bases; unmatched bases: 12. The CDR3 covers 15 residues.

CDR3 region: CASSLVRGSNEKLFF. For the CDR3, the DNA is TGTGCCAGCAGCTTGGTTCGGGGGAGTAATGAAAAACTGTTTTTT. V usage is TRBV7-9 and J usage is TRBJ1-4, with D possibly TRBD1 on 5 matching bases. V shed 3 bases and J shed 4 bases, with 12 bases lying between them. The germline V gene encodes CDR1 SEHNR and CDR2 FQNEAQ (reference sequence). This CDR3 is 15 amino acids long.

A word on this clone: A read error may produce the germline difference seen at one junction end. V is TRBV7-9 and J is TRBJ2-1; TRBD2 aligns across 12 bases. This CDR3 region has 12 residues. CDR1 SEHNR and CDR2 FQNEAQ come from the germline V gene (reference sequence). CDR3 amino acids: CSSSLPSGGVFF. The CDR3 coding sequence is TGTTCCAGCAGCTTACCTAGCGGGGGGGTTTTCTTC.

The chain has TRBV7-9 and TRBJ1-2, with TRBD1 as a possible D gene (6 bases). There are 13 residues in the CDR3. V was clipped by 1 base and J by 7 bases, with 10 bases between them. CDR1 SEHNR and CDR2 FQNEAQ come from the germline V gene (reference sequence). The CDR3 sequence is CASSLEAGVGYTF. In DNA form, the CDR3 reads TGTGCCAGCAGCTTAGAGGCAGGGGTTGGCTACACCTTC.

This rearrangement joins TRBV27 to TRBJ2-1; 8 nucleotides align to TRBD1. V was pared by 3 bases and J by 2 bases, with 3 bases of the junction left unmatched. Germline V gene data show CDR1 as MNHEY and CDR2 as SMNVEV (reference sequence). The CDR3 contains 15 residues. The CDR3 DNA follows: TGTGCCAGCAGTTTCCGGACAGGGCCCTACAATGAGCAGTTCTTC. Translated: CASSFRTGPYNEQFF.

The rearrangement uses TRBV6-5 and TRBJ2-3; 8 bases are shared with TRBD2. This CDR3 contains 15 residues. Germline CDR1 reads MNHEY; CDR2 reads SVGAGI. The J segment lost 2 bases and the V segment lost 1 base, leaving 2 bases of the junction unmatched. This chain's CDR3 is CASSYWRGATDTQYF. DNA for the CDR3: TGTGCCAGCAGTTACTGGCGGGGGGCCACAGATACGCAGTATTTT.

In its sample, this clone was seen once. This chain connects TRBV19 to TRBJ2-3; TRBD2 is a possible D gene (6 bases). The CDR3 covers 13 residues. Germline assignment: CDR1 LNHDA and CDR2 SQIVND (reference sequence). Trimming pared 4 bases from V and 13 bases from J, leaving 18 bases between. The CDR3 reads CASSRSVAGRKYF. The CDR3 region has the DNA TGTGCCAGTAGTAGGTCCGTTGCGGGAAGGAAGTATTTT.

The chain uses TRBV18 and TRBJ1-4; D gene ambiguous. Germline V CDR1 and CDR2: KGHSH, LQKENI. The V gene lost 2 bases and the J gene lost 8 bases, with 9 bases spanning the gap. This CDR3 is 13 amino acids long. The DNA of the CDR3 is TGTGCCAGCTCACCAGATACGAGGGAAAAACTGTTTTTT. Protein: CASSPDTREKLFF.

This clone was counted once. The genes are TRBV11-2 and TRBJ1-1; D might be TRBD1 (6 bases). The CDR3 has 18 amino acids. CDR1 and CDR2 (germline): SGHAT, FQNNGV. V was shortened by 5 bases and J by 7 bases, with 29 bases between the two germline ends. CDR3 coding DNA: TGTGCCAGCAGCCACGTCGGGACAAGGCGTCGTTGGGTGGATGAAGCTTTCTTT. Translating gives CASSHVGTRRRWVDEAFF.

The rearrangement joins TRBV18 to TRBJ1-1; D remains unclear. Germline V gene data show CDR1 as KGHSH and CDR2 as LQKENI. CDR3 size: 13 residues. With 0 bases removed from V and 1 base from J, the gap between germline ends came to 3 bases. The CDR3 sequence is CASSPPQNTEAFF. The CDR3 nucleotides read TGTGCCAGCTCACCACCCCAGAACACTGAAGCTTTCTTT. Full variable domain (remainder filled in from reference TRBV18 and TRBJ1-1): NAGVMQNPRHLVRRRGQEARLRCSPMKGHSHVYWYRQLPEEGLKFMVYLQKENIIDESGMPKERFSAEFPKEGPSILRIQQVVRGDSAAYFCASSPPQNTEAFFGQGTRLTVV.

V usage is TRBV11-3 and J usage is TRBJ2-1; a weak D match, TRBD2 (5 bases). Trimming took off 0 bases at V and 5 bases at J, with 8 bases between the two ends. Germline CDR1 SGHNT, CDR2 YENEEA. The CDR3 sequence is 14 residues long. CDR3 sequence reads: CASSLDGLDNEQFF. In DNA form, the CDR3 reads TGTGCCAGCAGCTTAGATGGACTCGACAATGAGCAGTTCTTC.

The chain carries TRBV7-9 and TRBJ2-1; 12 bases are shared with TRBD2. This CDR3 is 17 amino acids long. J was trimmed by 9 bases and V by 5 bases; bases with no gene match: 14. Germline values: CDR1 SEHNR, CDR2 FQNEAQ (reference sequence). The CDR3 reads CASSDGTSGPGHREQFF. The DNA of the CDR3 is TGTGCCAGCAGCGACGGGACTAGCGGGCCAGGGCATCGTGAGCAGTTCTTC.

This chain links TRBV29-1 with TRBJ2-1, with 12 positions matching TRBD2. The length of the CDR3 is 16 residues. V shed 4 bases, J shed 0 bases, and the junction held 4 bases outside the gene matches. Germline CDR1 reads SQVTM; CDR2 reads ANQGSEA. For the CDR3, the DNA is TGCAGCGTTGTATCTAGCGGGGGGGCCTCCTACAATGAGCAGTTCTTC. Protein sequence: CSVVSSGGASYNEQFF.

The chain carries TRBV10-3 and TRBJ2-7; D might be TRBD2 (5 bases). The length of the CDR3 is 13 residues. Germline CDR1 ENHRY, CDR2 SYGVKD. The V end lost 7 bases, the J end lost 0 bases, and 10 bases lay between the germline ends. The CDR3 is CAITPGDSYEQYF. In DNA form, the CDR3 reads TGTGCCATCACGCCCGGGGACTCCTACGAGCAGTACTTC.

The gene calls are TRBV7-8 and TRBJ1-6; D perhaps matches TRBD1 (5 bases). Germline V gene sequence: CDR1 SGHVS, CDR2 FQNEAQ. CDR3 length: 17 amino acids. Trimming removed 1 base from V and 0 bases from J, with 10 bases in between. CDR3 DNA: TGTGCCAGCAGCTTAGTTGGGGCTAGCTCCTATAATTCACCCCTCCACTTT. This gives the protein CASSLVGASSYNSPLHF.

The J gene is TRBJ1-5, the V gene TRBV7-2; D call uncertain. The V gene lost 5 bases and the J gene lost 0 bases, with 11 bases spanning the gap. Germline V gene sequence: CDR1 SGHTA, CDR2 FQGNSA. The CDR3 runs 15 residues. This chain's CDR3 is CASSPGIYSNQPQHF. CDR3 DNA sequence: TGTGCCAGCAGCCCAGGAATTTATAGCAATCAGCCCCAGCATTTT.

The chain employs TRBV5-6 and TRBJ2-7; the D is unclear. CDR1 is SGHDT, CDR2 YYEEEE, per germline. Trimming shortened V by 2 bases and J by 5 bases, and 8 bases separated the two germline ends. CDR3 size: 12 residues. CDR3 sequence: CASSLLTNEQYF. Written as DNA, the CDR3 is TGTGCCAGCAGCTTATTGACAAACGAGCAGTACTTC.

The chain joins TRBV4-3 to TRBJ2-7; 7 bases align to TRBD1. The ends lost 1 base at V and 2 bases at J; junction bases unmatched: 8. Germline V gene data show CDR1 as LGHNA and CDR2 as YSLEER. The CDR3 length is 16 residues. This CDR3 is CASSQAVRQGAYEQYF. Written as DNA, the CDR3 is TGCGCCAGCAGCCAAGCGGTCCGGCAGGGGGCCTACGAGCAGTACTTC.

The chain employs TRBV19 and TRBJ1-3; 11 bases are shared with TRBD1. Germline loops: CDR1 LNHDA, CDR2 SQIVND (reference sequence). The CDR3 extends over 14 amino acids. Trimming took 6 bases from V and 7 from J; bases not matched to a gene: 5. The CDR3 region is CASSLGTGGNTIYF. The CDR3, as DNA: TGTGCCAGTAGCCTGGGGACAGGGGGGAACACCATATATTTT.